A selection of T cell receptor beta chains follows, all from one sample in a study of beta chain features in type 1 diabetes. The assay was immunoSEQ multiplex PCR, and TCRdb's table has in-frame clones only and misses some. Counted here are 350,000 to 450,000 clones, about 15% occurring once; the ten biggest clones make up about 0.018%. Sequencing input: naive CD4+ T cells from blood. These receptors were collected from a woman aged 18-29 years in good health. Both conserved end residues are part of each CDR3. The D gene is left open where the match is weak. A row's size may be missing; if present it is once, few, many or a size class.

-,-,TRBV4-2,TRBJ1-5,TGTGCCAGCAGCCAAATCAGTCTGAGCAATCAGCCCCAGCATTTT,CASSQISLSNQPQHF
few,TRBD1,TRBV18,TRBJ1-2,TGTGCCAGCTCACCGGAGGGGGCGCGCGGCTACACCTTC,CASSPEGARGYTF
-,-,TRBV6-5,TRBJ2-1,TGTGCCAGCAGTTCGAGGTACAATGAGCAGTTCTTC,CASSSRYNEQFF
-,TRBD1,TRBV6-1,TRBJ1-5,TGTGCCAGCAGTGACCCCGCGAGGACAGGGGATATTGAGCCCCAGCATTTT,CASSDPARTGDIEPQHF
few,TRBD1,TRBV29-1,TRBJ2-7,TGCAGCGCGTCCGGGACAGGGGTTTCCATCTACGAGCAGTACTTC,CSASGTGVSIYEQYF
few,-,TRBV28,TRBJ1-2,TGTGCCAGCAGGATAGACAGGATCTATGGCTACACCTTC,CASRIDRIYGYTF
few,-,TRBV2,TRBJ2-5,TGTGCCAGCAGTGAAGATTCGGGCCAAGAGACCCAGTACTTC,CASSEDSGQETQYF
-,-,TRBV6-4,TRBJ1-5,TGTGCCAGCAGTGTAGGGCGGAGGCAGCCCCAGCATTTT,CASSVGRRQPQHF
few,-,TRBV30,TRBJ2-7,TGTGCCTGGGGGACTTACTACGAGCAGTACTTC,CAWGTYYEQYF
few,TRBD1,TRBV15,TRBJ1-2,TGTGCCACCAGCAGAGGGCAGGGGGCCTATGGCTACACCTTC,CATSRGQGAYGYTF
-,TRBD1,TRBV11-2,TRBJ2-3,TGTGCCAGCAGCTCGACAGGGGAAGGTACGCAGTATTTT,CASSSTGEGTQYF
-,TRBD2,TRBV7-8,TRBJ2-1,TGTGCCAGCAGCTTAGAGACTAGCGGGAGTTCCCCGGGGCGGATCTTC,CASSLETSGSSPGRIF
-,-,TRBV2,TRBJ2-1,TGTGCCAGCAGTGAAGCGCTTACAGCCCCTGAGCAGTTCTTC,CASSEALTAPEQFF
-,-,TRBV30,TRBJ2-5,TGTGCCTGGAGTCCTACTACTCGTTATATGGCCCAGTACTTC,CAWSPTTRYMAQYF
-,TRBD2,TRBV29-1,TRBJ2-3,TGCAGCGTTGGCAGTCGGCTAGCGGGATCGCCAGATACGCAGTATTTT,CSVGSRLAGSPDTQYF
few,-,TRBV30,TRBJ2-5,TGTGCCTTAGATACCGTTTTCCAAGAGACCCAGTACTTC,CALDTVFQETQYF
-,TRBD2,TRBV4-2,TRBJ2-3,TGTGCCAGCAGCCAACCGGGGGGATCGGGACTAGCGGCAGATACGCAGTATTTT,CASSQPGGSGLAADTQYF
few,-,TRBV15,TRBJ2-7,TGTGCCACCAGCACAGGCCCCAAAGGCGAGCAGTACTTC,CATSTGPKGEQYF
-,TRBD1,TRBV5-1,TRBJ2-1,TGCGCCAGCAGCTTCTACACCTTCGACAGGGCCCATGAGCAGTTCTTC,CASSFYTFDRAHEQFF
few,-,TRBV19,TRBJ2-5,TGTGCCAGTAGTCTCCTCCAGGGAAACCAAGAGACCCAGTACTTC,CASSLLQGNQETQYF
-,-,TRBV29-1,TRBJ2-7,TGCAGCGTTGGCAGTACCTACGAGCAGTACTTC,CSVGSTYEQYF
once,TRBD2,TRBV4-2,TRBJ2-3,TGTGCCAGCAGCCAAGTTGGTCCGGGACTAGCGATTACAGATACGCAGTATTTT,CASSQVGPGLAITDTQYF
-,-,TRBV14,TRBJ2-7,TGTGCCAGCAGCCAAGATCCGTGGAGCTCCTACGAGCAGTACTTC,CASSQDPWSSYEQYF
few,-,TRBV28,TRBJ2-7,TGTGCCAGCAGTTTAGAGGCAGGGTCCTACGAGCAGTACTTC,CASSLEAGSYEQYF
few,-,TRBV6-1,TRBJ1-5,TGTGCCAGCAGTGCACAGGGTCGTCAGGGCAATCAGCCCCAGCATTTT,CASSAQGRQGNQPQHF
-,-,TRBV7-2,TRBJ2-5,TGTGCCAGCAGCTTAGCTGGGGCTTCCTCAGAGACCCAGTACTTC,CASSLAGASSETQYF
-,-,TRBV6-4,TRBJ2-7,TGTGCCAGCAGTGACTCGTGGCAGGGAAGTTCAAACGAGCAGTACTTC,CASSDSWQGSSNEQYF
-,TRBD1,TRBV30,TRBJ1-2,TGTGCCTGGAGCAAAGGACAGGGGTTTCATGGCTACACCTTC,CAWSKGQGFHGYTF
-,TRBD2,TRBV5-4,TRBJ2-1,TGTGCCAGCAGCCCCTCCGGGACTAGATATAGGAATGAGCAGTTCTTC,CASSPSGTRYRNEQFF
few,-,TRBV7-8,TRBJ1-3,TGTGCCAGCACCGACAATACCGGGACACACTCTGGAAACACCATATATTTT,CASTDNTGTHSGNTIYF
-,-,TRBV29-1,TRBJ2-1,TGCAGCGTTGAACGTCGCCTAGTCGACAATGAGCAGTTCTTC,CSVERRLVDNEQFF
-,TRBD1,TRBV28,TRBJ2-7,TGTGCCAGCACCCAGACAGGGCCCTACGAGCAGTACTTC,CASTQTGPYEQYF
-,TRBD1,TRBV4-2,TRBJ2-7,TGTGCCAGCAGCCAAGACATAACAGGGGCCCACGAGCAGTACTTC,CASSQDITGAHEQYF
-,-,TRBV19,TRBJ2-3,TGTGCCAGTACGGACAGTTCCAGCACAGATACGCAGTATTTT,CASTDSSSTDTQYF
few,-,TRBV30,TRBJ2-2,TGTGCCTGGAGTACAGGGTCCCGCGGGGAGCTGTTTTTT,CAWSTGSRGELFF
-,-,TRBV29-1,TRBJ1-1,TGCAGCGTTCGTCAGGGGAACACTGAAGCTTTCTTT,CSVRQGNTEAFF
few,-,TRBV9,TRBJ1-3,TGTGCCAGCAGCTCCAGGGGTTCTGGAAACACCATATATTTT,CASSSRGSGNTIYF
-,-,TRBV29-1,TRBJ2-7,TGCAGCGTTGCCGGATCCAGGAAAGACTACGAGCAGTACTTC,CSVAGSRKDYEQYF
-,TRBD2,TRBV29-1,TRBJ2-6,TGCAGCGTTGAAGAGCGGGGGACTTACCGCTCTGGGGCCAACGTCCTGACTTTC,CSVEERGTYRSGANVLTF
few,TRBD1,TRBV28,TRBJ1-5,TGTGCCAGCAGCTCTACAGGGGGAAGCAATCAGCCCCAGCATTTT,CASSSTGGSNQPQHF
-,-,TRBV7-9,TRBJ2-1,TGTGCCAGCAGCTTAGCTCTAGTTGAGCAGTTCTTC,CASSLALVEQFF
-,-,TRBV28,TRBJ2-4,TGTGCCAGCAATCAAGACAGGCGGAACATTCAGTACTTC,CASNQDRRNIQYF
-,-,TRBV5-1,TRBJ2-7,TGCGCCAGCAGCATTAGCTACGAGCAGTACTTC,CASSISYEQYF
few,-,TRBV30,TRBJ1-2,TGTGCCTCCTCTAGGACTGCCAATAACTATGGCTACACCTTC,CASSRTANNYGYTF
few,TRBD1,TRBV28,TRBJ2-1,TGTGCCAGCAGTTTACCGACAGGGAGCTCCTACAATGAGCAGTTCTTC,CASSLPTGSSYNEQFF
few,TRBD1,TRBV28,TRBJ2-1,TGTGCCAGCATAAGTGGACAGGGTTACAATGAGCAGTTCTTC,CASISGQGYNEQFF
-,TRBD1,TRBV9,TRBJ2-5,TGTGCCAGCAGCGCGGACAGGGTAAAAGAGACCCAGTACTTC,CASSADRVKETQYF
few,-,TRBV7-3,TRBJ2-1,TGTGCCAGCAGCTTATTTGAGACAGGAGGATACAATGAGCAGTTCTTC,CASSLFETGGYNEQFF
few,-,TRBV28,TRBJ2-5,TGTGCCAGCAGTTTGGGCGAGGAGACCCAGTACTTC,CASSLGEETQYF
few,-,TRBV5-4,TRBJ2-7,TGTGCCAGCAGCGCGGAGAACCTACGAGGGACTGATGAGGACTTC,CASSAENLRGTDEDF
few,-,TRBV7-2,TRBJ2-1,TGTGCCAGCAGCTTACTACTAGTTGCCAATGAGCAGTTCTTC,CASSLLLVANEQFF